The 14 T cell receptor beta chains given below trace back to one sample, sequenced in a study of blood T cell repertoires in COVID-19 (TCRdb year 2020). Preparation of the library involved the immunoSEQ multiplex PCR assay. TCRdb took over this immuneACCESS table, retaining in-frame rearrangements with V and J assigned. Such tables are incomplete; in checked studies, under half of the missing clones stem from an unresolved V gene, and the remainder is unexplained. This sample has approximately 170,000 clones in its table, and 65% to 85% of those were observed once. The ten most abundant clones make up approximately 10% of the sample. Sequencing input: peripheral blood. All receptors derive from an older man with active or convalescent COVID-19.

In DNA, the CDR3 is TGTGCCAGCAGCCGACAGACAGGGGCCCAAGATACGCAGTATTTT. Amino acid sequence: CASSRQTGAQDTQYF. The gene calls are TRBV9 and TRBJ2-3; 8 bases match TRBD1. This CDR3 is built from 15 residues. Germline CDR1 and CDR2: SGDLS and YYNGEE. V lost 4 bases, J lost 5 bases, and 9 bases stayed unmatched.

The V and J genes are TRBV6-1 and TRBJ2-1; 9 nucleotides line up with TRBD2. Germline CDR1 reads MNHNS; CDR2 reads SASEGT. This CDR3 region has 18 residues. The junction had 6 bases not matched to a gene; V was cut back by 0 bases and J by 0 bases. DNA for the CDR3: TGTGCCAGCAGTGAAGCGCTGTCTAGCGGGACCTCCTACAATGAGCAGTTCTTC. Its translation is CASSEALSSGTSYNEQFF.

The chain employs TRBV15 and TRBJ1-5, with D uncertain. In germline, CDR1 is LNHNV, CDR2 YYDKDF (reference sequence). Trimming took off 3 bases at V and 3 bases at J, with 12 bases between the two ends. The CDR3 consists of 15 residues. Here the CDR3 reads CATSSLGTVNQPQHF. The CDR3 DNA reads TGTGCCACCAGCAGTCTTGGAACAGTCAATCAGCCCCAGCATTTT.

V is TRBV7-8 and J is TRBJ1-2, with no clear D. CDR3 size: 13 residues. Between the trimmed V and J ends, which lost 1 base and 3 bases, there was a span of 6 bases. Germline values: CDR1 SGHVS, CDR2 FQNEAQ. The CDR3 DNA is TGTGCCAGCAGCTTAGGCCAGGACTATGGCTACACCTTC. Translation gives CASSLGQDYGYTF.

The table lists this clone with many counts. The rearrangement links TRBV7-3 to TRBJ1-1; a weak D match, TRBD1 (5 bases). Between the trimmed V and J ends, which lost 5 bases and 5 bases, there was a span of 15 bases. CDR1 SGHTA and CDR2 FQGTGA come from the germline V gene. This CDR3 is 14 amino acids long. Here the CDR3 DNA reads TGTGCCAGCAGCCCCCTTGGAGGGGATACTGAAGCTTTCTTT. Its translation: CASSPLGGDTEAFF.

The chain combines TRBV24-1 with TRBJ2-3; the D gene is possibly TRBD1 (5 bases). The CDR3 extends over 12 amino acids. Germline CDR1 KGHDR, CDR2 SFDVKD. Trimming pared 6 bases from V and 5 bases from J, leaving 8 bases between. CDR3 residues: CATSKGIDTQYF. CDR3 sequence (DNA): TGTGCCACCAGTAAGGGGATAGATACGCAGTATTTT.

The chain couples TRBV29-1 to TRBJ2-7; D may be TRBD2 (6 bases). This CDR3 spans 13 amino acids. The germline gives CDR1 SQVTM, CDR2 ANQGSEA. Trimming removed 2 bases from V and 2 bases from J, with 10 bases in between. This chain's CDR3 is CSVERRDPYEQYF. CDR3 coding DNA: TGCAGCGTTGAACGGCGGGACCCCTACGAGCAGTACTTC.

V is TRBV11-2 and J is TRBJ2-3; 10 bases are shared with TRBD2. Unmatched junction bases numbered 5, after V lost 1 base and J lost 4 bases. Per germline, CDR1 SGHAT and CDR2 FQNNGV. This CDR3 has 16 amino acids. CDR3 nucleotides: TGTGCCAGCAGCTTAGTGTTAGCGGGAGGTGCAGATACGCAGTATTTT. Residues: CASSLVLAGGADTQYF.

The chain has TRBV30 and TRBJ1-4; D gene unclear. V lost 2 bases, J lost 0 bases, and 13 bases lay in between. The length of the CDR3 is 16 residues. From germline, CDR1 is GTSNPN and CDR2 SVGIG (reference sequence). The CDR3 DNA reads TGTGCCTGGAGTTTGGGCGGGCAGACAACTAATGAAAAACTGTTTTTT. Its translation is CAWSLGGQTTNEKLFF.

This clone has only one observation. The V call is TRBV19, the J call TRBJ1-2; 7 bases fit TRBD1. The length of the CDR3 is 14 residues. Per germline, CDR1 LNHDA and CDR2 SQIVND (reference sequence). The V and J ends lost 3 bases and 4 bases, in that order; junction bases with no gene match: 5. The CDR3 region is CASSMTGLRYGYTF. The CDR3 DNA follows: TGTGCCAGTAGTATGACAGGGTTGCGCTATGGCTACACCTTC.

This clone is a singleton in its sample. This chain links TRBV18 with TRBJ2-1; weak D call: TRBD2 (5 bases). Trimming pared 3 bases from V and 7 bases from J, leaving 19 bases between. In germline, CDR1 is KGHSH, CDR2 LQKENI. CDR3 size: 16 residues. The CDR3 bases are TGTGCCAGCTCACCTTCGGGGAGCCGTGCCGGTAATGAGCAGTTCTTC. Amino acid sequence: CASSPSGSRAGNEQFF. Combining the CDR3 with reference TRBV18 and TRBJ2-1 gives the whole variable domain NAGVMQNPRHLVRRRGQEARLRCSPMKGHSHVYWYRQLPEEGLKFMVYLQKENIIDESGMPKERFSAEFPKEGPSILRIQQVVRGDSAAYFCASSPSGSRAGNEQFFGPGTRLTVL.

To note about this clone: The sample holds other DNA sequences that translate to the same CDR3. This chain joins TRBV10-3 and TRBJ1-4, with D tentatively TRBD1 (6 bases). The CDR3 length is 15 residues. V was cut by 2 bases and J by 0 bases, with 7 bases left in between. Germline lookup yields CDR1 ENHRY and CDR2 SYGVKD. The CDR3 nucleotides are TGTGCCATCAGTGAGGAGGGGGCAACTAATGAAAAACTGTTTTTT. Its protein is CAISEEGATNEKLFF.

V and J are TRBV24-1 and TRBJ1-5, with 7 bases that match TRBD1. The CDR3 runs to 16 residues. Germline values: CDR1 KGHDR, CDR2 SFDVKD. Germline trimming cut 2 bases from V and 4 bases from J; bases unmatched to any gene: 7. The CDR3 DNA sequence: TGTGCCACCAGTGATTCAGGGGGTGGAGGGAATCAGCCCCAGCATTTT. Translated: CATSDSGGGGNQPQHF.

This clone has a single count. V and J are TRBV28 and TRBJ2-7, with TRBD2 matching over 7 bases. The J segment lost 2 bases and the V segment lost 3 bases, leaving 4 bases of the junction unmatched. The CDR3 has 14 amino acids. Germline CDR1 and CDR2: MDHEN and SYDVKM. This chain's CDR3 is CASSFGTNTYEQYF. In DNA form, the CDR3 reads TGTGCCAGCAGTTTCGGGACTAATACCTACGAGCAGTACTTC.